This TCR beta chain was retrieved from a study of CD8 T cells in ankylosing spondylitis. Study-level findings and limits: Disease-linked clones bore a CD8+ phenotype, appearing relatively rarely in peripheral blood.

This clonotype has more than one count but fewer than ten. Its antigen is unknown. Quantitative 5'-RACE with molecular barcodes produced the TCR beta libraries. Using its own MiXCR run on the 5' RACE reads, TCRdb lists one record per CDR3 protein. The data show more than 95,000 distinct CDR3 sequences, with 8% to 10% seen just once and approximately 9.7% held by the top ten. Trimming removed 3 bases from V and 8 bases from J, with 10 bases in between. In germline, CDR1 is ENHRY, CDR2 SYGVKD. The CDR3 spans 13 residues. This chain joins TRBV10-3 and TRBJ2-2; no clear D gene. Sequencing input: blood, either unsorted or a sorted T cell fraction (not recorded which). The receptor was derived from a male donor with ankylosing spondylitis or in good health (not recorded which). This CDR3 is CAISDETWGELFF. CDR3 DNA: TGTGCCATCAGTGACGAGACCTGGGGGGAGCTGTTTTTT.